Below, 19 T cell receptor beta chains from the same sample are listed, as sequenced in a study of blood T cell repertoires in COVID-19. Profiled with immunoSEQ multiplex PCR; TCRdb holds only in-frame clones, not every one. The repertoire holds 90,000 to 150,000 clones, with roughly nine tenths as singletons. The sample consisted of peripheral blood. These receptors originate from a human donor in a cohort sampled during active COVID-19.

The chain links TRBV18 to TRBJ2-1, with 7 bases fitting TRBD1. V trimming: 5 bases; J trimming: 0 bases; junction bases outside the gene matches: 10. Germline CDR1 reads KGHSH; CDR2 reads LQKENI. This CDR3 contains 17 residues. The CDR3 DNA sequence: TGTGCCAGCTCAATAACAGGGGCGAGGGTCTCCTACAATGAGCAGTTCTTC. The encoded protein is CASSITGARVSYNEQFF.

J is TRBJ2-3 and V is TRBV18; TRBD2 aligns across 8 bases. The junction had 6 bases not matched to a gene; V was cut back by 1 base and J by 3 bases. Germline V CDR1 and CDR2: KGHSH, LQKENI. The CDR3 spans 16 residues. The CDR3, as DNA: TGTGCCAGCTCACCACTGAGCGGGGGTTGGACAGATACGCAGTATTTT. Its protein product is CASSPLSGGWTDTQYF.

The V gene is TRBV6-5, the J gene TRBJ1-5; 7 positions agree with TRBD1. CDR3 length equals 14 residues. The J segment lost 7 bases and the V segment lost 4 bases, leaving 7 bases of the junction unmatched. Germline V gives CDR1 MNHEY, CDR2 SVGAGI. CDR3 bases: TGTGCCAGCAGTTGGGGACAGTTGAACCAGCCCCAGCATTTT. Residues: CASSWGQLNQPQHF.

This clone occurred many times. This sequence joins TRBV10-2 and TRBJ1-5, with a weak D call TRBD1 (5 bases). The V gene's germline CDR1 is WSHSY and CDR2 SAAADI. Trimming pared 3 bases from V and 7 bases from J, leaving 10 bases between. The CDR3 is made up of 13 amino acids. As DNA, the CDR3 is TGCGCCAGCAGTGAAGGGGCCCGGCAGCCCCAGCATTTT. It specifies CASSEGARQPQHF.

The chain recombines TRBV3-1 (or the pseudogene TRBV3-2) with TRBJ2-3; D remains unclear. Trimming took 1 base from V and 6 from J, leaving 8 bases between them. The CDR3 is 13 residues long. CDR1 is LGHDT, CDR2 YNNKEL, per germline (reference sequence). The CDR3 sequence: CASSQGGEDTQYF. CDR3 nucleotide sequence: TGTGCCAGCAGCCAAGGCGGAGAGGATACGCAGTATTTT.

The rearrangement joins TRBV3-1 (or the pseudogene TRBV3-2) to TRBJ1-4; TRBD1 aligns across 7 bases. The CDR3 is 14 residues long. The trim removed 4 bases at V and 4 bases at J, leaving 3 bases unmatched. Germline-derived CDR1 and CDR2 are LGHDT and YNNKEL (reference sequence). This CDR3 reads CASSRQGDNEKLFF. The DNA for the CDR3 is TGTGCCAGCAGCCGACAGGGAGATAATGAAAAACTGTTTTTT.

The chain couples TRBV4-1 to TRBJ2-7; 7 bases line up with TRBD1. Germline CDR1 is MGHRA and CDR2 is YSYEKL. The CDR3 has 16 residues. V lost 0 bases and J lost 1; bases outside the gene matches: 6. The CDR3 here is CASSQDPAGGSYEQYF. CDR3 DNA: TGCGCCAGCAGCCAAGATCCGGCAGGGGGTTCCTACGAGCAGTACTTC.

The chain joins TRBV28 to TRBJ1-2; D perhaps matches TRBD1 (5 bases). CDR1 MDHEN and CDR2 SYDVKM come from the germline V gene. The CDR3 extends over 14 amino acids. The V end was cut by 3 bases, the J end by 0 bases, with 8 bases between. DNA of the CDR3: TGTGCCAGCAGTTTGACAGCCACTAACTATGGCTACACCTTC. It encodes CASSLTATNYGYTF.

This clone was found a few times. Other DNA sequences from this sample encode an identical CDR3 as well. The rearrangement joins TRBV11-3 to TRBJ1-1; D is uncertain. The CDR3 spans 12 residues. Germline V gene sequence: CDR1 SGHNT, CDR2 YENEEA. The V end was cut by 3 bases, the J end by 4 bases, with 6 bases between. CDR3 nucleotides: TGTGCCAGCAGCTTTTCGGGCACTGAAGCTTTCTTT. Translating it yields CASSFSGTEAFF.

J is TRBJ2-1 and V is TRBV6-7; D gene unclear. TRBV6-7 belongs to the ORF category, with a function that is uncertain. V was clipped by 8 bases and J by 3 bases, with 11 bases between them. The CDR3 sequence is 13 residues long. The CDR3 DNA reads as TGTGCCAGCGGGCAACCTGACTACAATGAGCAGTTCTTC. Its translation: CASGQPDYNEQFF.

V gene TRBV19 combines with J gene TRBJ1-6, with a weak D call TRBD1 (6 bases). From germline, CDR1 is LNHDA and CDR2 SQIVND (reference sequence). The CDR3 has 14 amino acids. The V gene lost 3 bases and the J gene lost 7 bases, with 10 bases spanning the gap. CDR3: CASSIRGGNSPLHF. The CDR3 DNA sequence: TGTGCCAGTAGTATCAGGGGTGGAAATTCACCCCTCCACTTT.

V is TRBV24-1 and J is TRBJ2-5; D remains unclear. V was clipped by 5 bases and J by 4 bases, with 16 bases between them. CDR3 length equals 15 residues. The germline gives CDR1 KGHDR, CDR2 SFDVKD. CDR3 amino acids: CATSGGVYPPETQYF. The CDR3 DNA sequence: TGTGCCACCAGTGGTGGTGTCTATCCGCCAGAGACCCAGTACTTC.

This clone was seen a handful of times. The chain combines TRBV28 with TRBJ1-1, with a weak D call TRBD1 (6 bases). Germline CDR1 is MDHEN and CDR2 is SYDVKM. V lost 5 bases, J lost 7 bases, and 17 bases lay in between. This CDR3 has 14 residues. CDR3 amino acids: CASSLITGWGEAFF. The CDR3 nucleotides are TGTGCCAGCAGTCTTATAACAGGGTGGGGTGAAGCTTTCTTT.

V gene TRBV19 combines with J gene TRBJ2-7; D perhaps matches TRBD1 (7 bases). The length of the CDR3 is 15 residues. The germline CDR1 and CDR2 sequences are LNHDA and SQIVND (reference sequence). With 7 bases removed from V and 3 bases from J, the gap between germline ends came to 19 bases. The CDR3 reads CASTPQGGGIYEQYF. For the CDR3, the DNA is TGTGCCAGTACCCCGCAGGGGGGCGGTATCTACGAGCAGTACTTC.

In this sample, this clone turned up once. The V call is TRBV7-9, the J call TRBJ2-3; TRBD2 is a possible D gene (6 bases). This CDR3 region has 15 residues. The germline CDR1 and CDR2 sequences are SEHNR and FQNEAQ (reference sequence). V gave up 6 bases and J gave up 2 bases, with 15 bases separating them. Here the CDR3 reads CASSGRDFYTDTQYF. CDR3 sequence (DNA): TGTGCCAGCAGTGGGCGGGACTTCTACACAGATACGCAGTATTTT.

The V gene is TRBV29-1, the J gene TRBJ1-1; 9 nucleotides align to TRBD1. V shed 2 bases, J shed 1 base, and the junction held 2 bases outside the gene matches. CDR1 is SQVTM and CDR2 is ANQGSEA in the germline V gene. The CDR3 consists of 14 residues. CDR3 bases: TGCAGCGTTGAAAGGACAGGGGCGAACACTGAAGCTTTCTTT. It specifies CSVERTGANTEAFF.

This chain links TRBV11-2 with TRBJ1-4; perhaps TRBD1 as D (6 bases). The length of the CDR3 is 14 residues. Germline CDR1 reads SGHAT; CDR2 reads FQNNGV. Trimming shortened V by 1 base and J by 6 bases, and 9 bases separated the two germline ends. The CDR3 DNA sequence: TGTGCCAGCAGCTTAGGATACAGGGATGAAAAACTGTTTTTT. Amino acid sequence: CASSLGYRDEKLFF.

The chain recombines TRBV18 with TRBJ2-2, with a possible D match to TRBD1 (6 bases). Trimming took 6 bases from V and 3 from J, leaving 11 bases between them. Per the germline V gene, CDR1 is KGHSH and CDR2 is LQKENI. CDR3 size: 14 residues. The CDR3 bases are TGTGCCAGCTCGATGGACAGCTACACCGGGGAGCTGTTTTTT. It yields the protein CASSMDSYTGELFF.

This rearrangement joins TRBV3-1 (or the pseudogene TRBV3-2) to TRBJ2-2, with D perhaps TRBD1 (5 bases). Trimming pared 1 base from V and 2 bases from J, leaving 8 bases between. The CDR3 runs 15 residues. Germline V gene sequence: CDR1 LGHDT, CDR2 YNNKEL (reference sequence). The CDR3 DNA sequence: TGTGCCAGCAGCCAAGCGGACATCAACACCGGGGAGCTGTTTTTT. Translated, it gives CASSQADINTGELFF.